The 11 T cell receptor beta chains listed next were all sequenced from one sample in a study of breast tumors, draining lymph nodes, adjacent tissues. MiXCR, applied by TCRdb to the multiplex PCR reads, yields one record per CDR3 protein. Counted here are 200,000 to 250,000 distinct CDR3 sequences, 34% occurring once; the ten biggest clones make up 3% to 4%. Breast cancer patients provided tissue from their axillary draining lymph nodes. Sequencing was done on a sample of axillary lymph node tissue. These receptors originate from a female donor with breast cancer. Some clones in this sample may be carry-over from other donors' samples.

The V and J genes are TRBV7-9 and TRBJ1-6; D unclear. The CDR3 sequence is 18 residues long. Trimming took 5 bases from V and 1 from J, leaving 18 bases between them. Germline V gene sequence: CDR1 SEHNR, CDR2 FQNEAQ (reference sequence). The DNA for the CDR3 is TGTGCCAGCAGCCAAGCGAGGACGGGCCGGTCCTATAATTCACCCCTCCACTTT. Residues: CASSQARTGRSYNSPLHF.

The rearrangement links TRBV20-1 to TRBJ2-2; 12 bases match TRBD2. This CDR3 has 15 amino acids. CDR1 DFQATT and CDR2 SNEGSKA come from the germline V gene (reference sequence). With V trimmed by 1 base and J by 7 bases, 4 bases remained unmatched. The CDR3 region is CSARASGRGGGELFF. Written as DNA, the CDR3 is TGCAGTGCTAGAGCTAGCGGGAGGGGGGGCGGGGAGCTGTTTTTT.

This clonotype was seen ten or more times. This rearrangement joins TRBV15 to TRBJ1-3, with a tentative D call TRBD1 (6 bases). V dropped 0 bases and J dropped 3 bases, with 12 bases sitting between them. This CDR3 comprises 16 residues. Germline V gene lookup returns CDR1 LNHNV and CDR2 YYDKDF (reference sequence). CDR3 coding DNA: TGTGCCACCAGCAGAGATATAGCAGGGGTTGGAAACACCATATATTTT. Translated: CATSRDIAGVGNTIYF.

This clonotype was observed at least ten times. The chain uses TRBV9 and TRBJ1-3; D is undetermined. Germline values: CDR1 SGDLS, CDR2 YYNGEE. The CDR3 consists of 14 residues. Trimming took off 4 bases at V and 0 bases at J, with 8 bases between the two ends. DNA for the CDR3: TGTGCCAGCAGCCCCGCGAGCTCTGGAAACACCATATATTTT. Translation gives CASSPASSGNTIYF.

This clonotype was recorded a few times. The rearrangement links TRBV6-1 to TRBJ2-1, with 8 bases aligning to TRBD2. The CDR3 length is 19 residues. J gave up 8 bases and V 2 bases, and 20 bases lay outside the gene matches. Germline V gives CDR1 MNHNS, CDR2 SASEGT. CDR3 coding DNA: TGTGCCAGCAGTGAATTGGATGCGAGCGGGAGCGTGGGGAGGCATGAGCAGTTCTTC. This gives the protein CASSELDASGSVGRHEQFF.

This clonotype was seen many times. J is TRBJ1-2 and V is TRBV5-1, with 7 bases lining up with TRBD1. Germline V CDR1 and CDR2: SGHRS, YFSETQ. CDR3 length equals 13 residues. V was clipped by 4 bases and J by 8 bases; unmatched bases: 8. CDR3 DNA sequence: TGCGCCAGCAGCGGGGGACAGCGAGGGGGCTACACCTTC. Its protein product is CASSGGQRGGYTF.

This clonotype was picked up many times. The chain employs TRBV25-1 and TRBJ2-1; 8 nucleotides line up with TRBD2. The junction had 11 bases not matched to a gene; V was cut back by 10 bases and J by 9 bases. The CDR3 spans 13 residues. Germline V gene data show CDR1 as MGHDK and CDR2 as SYGVNS. In DNA, the CDR3 is TGTGCCACCACCCGGGGGGGGAGCGGTGAGCAGTTCTTC. Protein: CATTRGGSGEQFF.

The V gene is TRBV5-1, the J gene TRBJ1-2; no clear D gene. The CDR3 totals 15 residues. V lost 0 bases and J lost 8, with 17 bases in between. Germline-derived CDR1 and CDR2 are SGHRS and YFSETQ. This CDR3 reads CASSLVAPRSRGYTF. Here the CDR3 DNA reads TGCGCCAGCAGCTTGGTGGCGCCGCGGAGCAGAGGCTACACCTTC.

This clonotype was seen ten or more times. One end of the junction is discordant with germline, which a read error may explain. This rearrangement joins TRBV6-5 to TRBJ1-2, with D perhaps matching TRBD1 (6 bases). Germline V gene data show CDR1 as MNHEY and CDR2 as SVGAGI. This CDR3 spans 13 amino acids. The CDR3 DNA reads as TGTGCCAGCAAAGAACAGGGTAACCATGGCTACACCTTC. Amino acid sequence: CASKEQGNHGYTF.

This clonotype was seen many times. CDR3 nucleotides: TGTGCCAGCAGTGAATTCTTGGACAGACTATACTACGAGCAGTACTTC. This sequence encodes CASSEFLDRLYYEQYF. The J gene is TRBJ2-7, the V gene TRBV2; D is perhaps TRBD1 (6 bases). The V gene lost 2 bases and the J gene lost 3 bases, with 17 bases spanning the gap. This CDR3 spans 16 amino acids. Germline V gives CDR1 SNHLY, CDR2 FYNNEI. The whole variable domain, remainder taken from reference TRBV2 and TRBJ2-7, is EPEVTQTPSHQVTQMGQEVILRCVPISNHLYFYWYRQILGQKVEFLVSFYNNEISEKSEIFDDQFSVERPDGSNFTLKIRSTKLEDSAMYFCASSEFLDRLYYEQYFGPGTRLTVT.

This clonotype was picked up a small number of times. The chain combines TRBV24-1 with TRBJ1-5; 9 nucleotides match TRBD1. CDR3 length: 15 amino acids. Germline CDR1 is KGHDR and CDR2 is SFDVKD. Unmatched junction bases numbered 3, after V lost 4 bases and J lost 3 bases. The CDR3 bases are TGTGCCACCAGTGAGTACAGGGGGCTCAATCAGCCCCAGCATTTT. It encodes CATSEYRGLNQPQHF.